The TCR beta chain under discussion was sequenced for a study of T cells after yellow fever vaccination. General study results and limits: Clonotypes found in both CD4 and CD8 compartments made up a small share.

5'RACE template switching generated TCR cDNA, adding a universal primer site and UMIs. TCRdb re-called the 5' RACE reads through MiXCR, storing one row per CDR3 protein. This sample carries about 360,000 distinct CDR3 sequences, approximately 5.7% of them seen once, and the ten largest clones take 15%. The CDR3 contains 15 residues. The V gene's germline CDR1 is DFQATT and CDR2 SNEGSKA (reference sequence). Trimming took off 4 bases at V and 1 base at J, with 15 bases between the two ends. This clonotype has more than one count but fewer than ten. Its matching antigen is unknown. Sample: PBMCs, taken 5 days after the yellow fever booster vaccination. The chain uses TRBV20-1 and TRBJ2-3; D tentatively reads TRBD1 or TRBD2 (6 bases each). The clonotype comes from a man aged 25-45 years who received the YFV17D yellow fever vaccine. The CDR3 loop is CSAIQSGEGTDTQYF. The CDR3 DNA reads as TGCAGTGCTATCCAGTCAGGGGAGGGCACAGATACGCAGTATTTT.